The 20 T cell receptor beta chains listed next were all sequenced from one sample in a study of blood T cell repertoires in COVID-19 (dated by TCRdb to the early 2020s). The library was generated by the immunoSEQ multiplex PCR assay. TCRdb retrieved this table from immuneACCESS and kept in-frame rearrangements only. Not all clones are present; in checked studies, unresolved V genes account for under half, and no reason is known for the remainder. Within this sample are almost 70,000 clones, with nearly 80% of them counted one time only. The ten largest clones capture roughly 50% of the sample. The sample comprised peripheral blood. All receptors derive from a human donor in a cohort sampled during active COVID-19.

The chain couples TRBV19 to TRBJ1-5; D possibly corresponds to TRBD1 (5 bases). Per the germline V gene, CDR1 is LNHDA and CDR2 is SQIVND (reference sequence). V shed 4 bases and J shed 7 bases, with 8 bases lying between them. CDR3 length: 12 residues. The CDR3 reads CASSTGYQPQHF. The DNA for the CDR3 is TGTGCCAGTAGTACAGGGTACCAGCCCCAGCATTTT. Together with reference TRBV19 and TRBJ1-5, the CDR3 gives the full variable domain: DGGITQSPKYLFRKEGQNVTLSCEQNLNHDAMYWYRQDPGQGLRLIYYSQIVNDFQKGDIAEGYSVSREKKESFPLTVTSAQKNPTAFYLCASSTGYQPQHFGDGTRLSIL.

This chain joins TRBV7-8 and TRBJ2-7, with TRBD2 matching 10 bases. Germline V gives CDR1 SGHVS, CDR2 FQNEAQ. The CDR3 covers 14 residues. The V and J ends lost 2 bases and 4 bases, in that order; junction bases with no gene match: 2. In DNA form, the CDR3 reads TGTGCCAGCAGCTTACCTAGCGGGAGTTACGAGCAGTACTTC. It specifies CASSLPSGSYEQYF.

The V and J genes are TRBV5-6 and TRBJ1-2; TRBD1 aligns across 8 bases. The germline V gene has CDR1 SGHDT and CDR2 YYEEEE. The CDR3 consists of 13 residues. The junction had 5 bases not matched to a gene; V was cut back by 4 bases and J by 6 bases. CDR3 nucleotide sequence: TGTGCCAGCAGCGCGGACAGGGAACATGGCTACACCTTC. Translated, it gives CASSADREHGYTF.

The sample holds one count of this clone. V and J are TRBV10-3 and TRBJ2-1; 7 bases line up with TRBD1. CDR1 and CDR2 from the germline V gene are ENHRY and SYGVKD. The CDR3 spans 14 residues. V shed 8 bases and J 9 bases; nucleotides not matched to a gene: 13. The CDR3 spells CAIETGSSMGEQFF. CDR3 DNA sequence: TGTGCCATCGAGACAGGGTCCTCAATGGGTGAGCAGTTCTTC.

In the case of this clone: A much bigger clone sits one base away, suggesting this may be a read error. The rearrangement links TRBV2 to TRBJ1-1; D might be TRBD1 (6 bases). V was trimmed by 6 bases and J by 1 base, leaving 9 bases between them. In germline, CDR1 is SNHLY, CDR2 FYNNEI. The CDR3 covers 13 residues. As DNA, the CDR3 is TGTGCCAGCAGACGACAGGCGAACACTGAAGCTTTCTTT. It yields the protein CASRRQANTEAFF.

The V call is TRBV14, the J call TRBJ2-1; 7 nucleotides align to TRBD2. Germline trimming cut 5 bases from V and 7 bases from J; bases unmatched to any gene: 2. The germline CDR1 and CDR2 sequences are SGHDN and FVKESK. The CDR3 consists of 12 residues. CDR3 in DNA: TGTGCCAGCAGCACCGGGGGGAATGAGCAGTTCTTC. Protein: CASSTGGNEQFF.

The chain is built from TRBV30 and TRBJ2-1; 12 nucleotides line up with TRBD2. Trimming took 4 bases from V and 4 from J; bases not matched to a gene: 2. The CDR3 has 14 amino acids. The germline CDR1 and CDR2 sequences are GTSNPN and SVGIG (reference sequence). The CDR3 here is CAWTSGGGYNEQFF. As DNA, the CDR3 is TGTGCCTGGACTAGCGGGGGGGGGTACAATGAGCAGTTCTTC.

The chain combines TRBV28 with TRBJ1-1, with 10 bases aligning to TRBD1. The CDR3 contains 14 residues. V was clipped by 7 bases and J by 7 bases; unmatched bases: 9. The V gene's germline CDR1 is MDHEN and CDR2 SYDVKM. CDR3 amino acids: CASTRDRGVLEAFF. Here the CDR3 DNA reads TGTGCCAGCACCAGGGACAGGGGCGTCCTTGAAGCTTTCTTT.

This chain links TRBV10-3 with TRBJ2-7; a weak D match, TRBD2 (5 bases). V lost 6 bases and J 3 bases, leaving 9 bases between the germline ends. From germline, CDR1 is ENHRY and CDR2 SYGVKD. This CDR3 contains 12 residues. The CDR3 DNA reads as TGTGCCATCAGCCGGGATCTCTACGAGCAGTACTTC. It yields the protein CAISRDLYEQYF.

The V and J genes are TRBV18 and TRBJ1-1; no clear D gene. This CDR3 is 13 amino acids long. Deletions cut 2 bases from V and 1 base from J, with 5 bases between. The germline V gene encodes CDR1 KGHSH and CDR2 LQKENI. The CDR3 DNA sequence: TGTGCCAGCTCACCAAACAGGAACACTGAAGCTTTCTTT. It translates to CASSPNRNTEAFF. Full variable domain (missing parts from reference TRBV18 and TRBJ1-1): NAGVMQNPRHLVRRRGQEARLRCSPMKGHSHVYWYRQLPEEGLKFMVYLQKENIIDESGMPKERFSAEFPKEGPSILRIQQVVRGDSAAYFCASSPNRNTEAFFGQGTRLTVV.

The chain carries TRBV27 and TRBJ1-1; weak D call: TRBD1 (5 bases). The germline V gene has CDR1 MNHEY and CDR2 SMNVEV (reference sequence). This CDR3 is 15 amino acids long. Trimming left V 5 bases short and J 4 bases short, with 17 bases between. The CDR3 DNA reads TGTGCCAGCAGTCTCCGAAGGGGCGATACCACTGAAGCTTTCTTT. Residues: CASSLRRGDTTEAFF.

V gene TRBV6-5 combines with J gene TRBJ2-1, with 8 bases fitting TRBD1. In germline, CDR1 is MNHEY, CDR2 SVGAGI. Unmatched junction bases numbered 12, after V lost 8 bases and J lost 9 bases. The CDR3 extends over 14 amino acids. The CDR3 nucleotides read TGTGCCAGCTGCCAGACAGGGGAGGCAGGTGAGCAGTTCTTC. Its translation is CASCQTGEAGEQFF.

This chain connects TRBV5-1 to TRBJ2-7; TRBD1 agrees at 8 bases. V shed 2 bases and J 6 bases; nucleotides not matched to a gene: 7. CDR1 is SGHRS and CDR2 is YFSETQ in the germline V gene. The CDR3 extends over 14 amino acids. CDR3 region: CASSFGQGPSEQYF. The CDR3 region has the DNA TGCGCCAGCAGCTTCGGACAGGGTCCGTCCGAGCAGTACTTC.

The CDR3 DNA follows: TGTGCCAGCAGCCAAGGGGGAGGGGATACCTACGAGCAGTACTTC. Translating it yields CASSQGGGDTYEQYF. The J gene is TRBJ2-7, the V gene TRBV3-1 (or the pseudogene TRBV3-2); 7 bases map to TRBD2. The ends lost 1 base at V and 2 bases at J; junction bases unmatched: 5. The CDR3 is 15 amino acids. Germline CDR1 reads LGHDT; CDR2 reads YNNKEL (reference sequence).

The chain is built from TRBV5-1 and TRBJ2-1; 10 bases match TRBD2. The CDR3 length is 15 residues. Germline V gene data show CDR1 as SGHRS and CDR2 as YFSETQ. Unmatched junction bases numbered 11, after V lost 5 bases and J lost 9 bases. The CDR3: CASRPTSGNLGEQFF. Here the CDR3 DNA reads TGCGCCAGCAGACCAACTAGCGGGAATCTCGGTGAGCAGTTCTTC.

This sequence joins TRBV21-1 and TRBJ2-2; whether TRBD2, the table's D call, matches the DNA was not checked. TRBV21-1 is classified as a pseudogene. This CDR3 contains 12 residues. The CDR3, as DNA: TGTGCCAGAACGAGGATTCCTGGGGAGCTGTTTTTT. Translating it yields CARTRIPGELFF.

This chain joins TRBV10-1 and TRBJ2-7, with D possibly matching TRBD2 (6 bases). Trimming took off 3 bases at V and 5 bases at J, with 23 bases between the two ends. The CDR3 has 17 residues. Germline loops: CDR1 WNHNN, CDR2 SYGVQD (reference sequence). Here the CDR3 DNA reads TGCGCCAGCAGTGACTCGTTGGGTAGGGACCGGAGGGACGAGCAGTACTTC. It translates to CASSDSLGRDRRDEQYF.

The gene calls are TRBV28 and TRBJ1-4; maybe TRBD1 (5 bases). The germline V and J ends were trimmed by 2 bases and 7 bases, with 14 bases remaining between them. In germline, CDR1 is MDHEN, CDR2 SYDVKM. The CDR3 loop spans 15 amino acids. CDR3 sequence (DNA): TGTGCCAGCAGTTTACGGGGGGTACGAGGTGAAAAACTGTTTTTT. Its translation is CASSLRGVRGEKLFF.

The V call is TRBV5-1, the J call TRBJ1-2, with 9 bases aligning to TRBD1. The V gene's germline CDR1 is SGHRS and CDR2 YFSETQ. This CDR3 region has 16 residues. The J segment lost 1 base and the V segment lost 4 bases, leaving 8 bases of the junction unmatched. CDR3 coding DNA: TGCGCCAGCAGCGACCCCGGGACAGGGCGTAACTATGGCTACACCTTC. Translated, it gives CASSDPGTGRNYGYTF.

The genes are TRBV5-4 and TRBJ2-1; 7 nucleotides align to TRBD2. This CDR3 is 13 amino acids long. Trimming took 7 bases from V and 3 from J; bases not matched to a gene: 4. Germline CDR1 is SGHNT and CDR2 is YYREEE (reference sequence). The CDR3 DNA reads TGTGCCAGCCGCGGGAGATTCTACAATGAGCAGTTCTTC. Protein sequence: CASRGRFYNEQFF.